A selection of T cell receptor beta chains follows, all from one sample in a study of blood T cell repertoires in COVID-19. Some clones are missing from TCRdb's copy, which holds only in-frame ones; the method was immunoSEQ multiplex PCR. The sample holds roughly 120,000 clones; 60% to 80% are singletons and the top ten take approximately 16%. Source material: peripheral blood. These receptors came from a woman aged 80 or older with active or convalescent COVID-19. Both conserved end residues are part of each CDR3. Fields, in order: clone size, J gene, D gene, V gene, CDR3 DNA, CDR3 protein. A D gene is named only where the DNA matches it firmly. Clone size is given for some rows only: seen once, a few or many times, or a class if the clone is expanded.

clone size: -
J gene: TRBJ2-3
D gene: TRBD2
V gene: TRBV11-2
CDR3 DNA: TGTGCCAGCAGCTCAACTAGCGGGAACACAGATACGCAGTATTTT
CDR3 protein: CASSSTSGNTDTQYF

clone size: -
J gene: TRBJ2-3
D gene: -
V gene: TRBV4-2
CDR3 DNA: TGTGCCAGCAGCCCCGGGGAATCGGATACGCAGTATTTT
CDR3 protein: CASSPGESDTQYF

clone size: -
J gene: TRBJ2-1
D gene: TRBD2
V gene: TRBV9
CDR3 DNA: TGTGCCAGCAGCCCCAGGACTAGCCGGAGCTCCTACAATGAGCAGTTCTTC
CDR3 protein: CASSPRTSRSSYNEQFF

clone size: few
J gene: TRBJ2-2
D gene: TRBD2
V gene: TRBV19
CDR3 DNA: TGTGCCAGTAGGAAACCGGGACTAGGGGCCACCGGGGAGCTGTTTTTT
CDR3 protein: CASRKPGLGATGELFF

clone size: -
J gene: TRBJ2-5
D gene: TRBD2
V gene: TRBV5-1
CDR3 DNA: TGCGCCAGCAGATACCGCCCCGGGACTAGCGGAGGGGTCGGGGCCGGAGAGACCCAGTACTTC
CDR3 protein: CASRYRPGTSGGVGAGETQYF

clone size: -
J gene: TRBJ2-2
D gene: TRBD2
V gene: TRBV29-1
CDR3 DNA: TGCAGCGTTGATTTGGGCGGGAGGGCCACCGGGGAGCTGTTTTTT
CDR3 protein: CSVDLGGRATGELFF

clone size: few
J gene: TRBJ2-2
D gene: TRBD1
V gene: TRBV4-1
CDR3 DNA: TGCGCCAGCAGCCATGGGACAGGGGGGATGGCTATAAACACCGGGGAGCTGTTTTTT
CDR3 protein: CASSHGTGGMAINTGELFF

clone size: -
J gene: TRBJ2-7
D gene: TRBD2
V gene: TRBV5-1
CDR3 DNA: TGCGCCAGCAGCCCCCGGGGGGTCAGCTCCTACGAGCAGTACTTC
CDR3 protein: CASSPRGVSSYEQYF

clone size: -
J gene: TRBJ2-7
D gene: TRBD2
V gene: TRBV7-8
CDR3 DNA: TGTGCCAGCAGCACTGGGAGGACTAGCGGGATAGACGAGCAGTACTTC
CDR3 protein: CASSTGRTSGIDEQYF

clone size: -
J gene: TRBJ1-5
D gene: TRBD1
V gene: TRBV7-9
CDR3 DNA: TGTGCCAGCAGCGGTACAGGGGTCGGCAATCAGCCCCAGCATTTT
CDR3 protein: CASSGTGVGNQPQHF